This T cell receptor beta chain was identified in a study of cytomegalovirus exposure and HLA in healthy donors (dated by TCRdb to about 2017). Some background on the complete study: The 666 repertoires of the first cohort and the approximately 110 validation repertoires were produced on the same platform, according to a later analysis. A separate validation cohort of 100 to 150 different subjects was used in addition to the roughly 670-subject first cohort. To predict cytomegalovirus infection status, the study brought together high-throughput TCR immunosequencing, statistical association of individual TCRs with disease status, and machine learning. The study aimed to test whether cataloging public T cell receptors could reveal signatures of past pathogen exposure.

This clone came up once. Its antigen target is currently unknown. No base-level quality is on record; no much larger clone is a single base apart. Broad study findings and their caveats: Subsequent analysis determined that TCRs grouped into clusters in the first cohort also showed a tendency toward co-occurrence across the 120 validation repertoires, and approximately 94% of cluster scores exceeded 0. The study gave a list of 150 to 200 TCR beta chains associated with cytomegalovirus. Most TCR sequences were seen in very few donors, while some public TCRs were found in many individuals. In vitro tests confirmed that a few of the cytomegalovirus-associated TCR beta chains recognize cytomegalovirus antigens. A later analysis had no HLA typing for the validation cohort, so co-occurrence there was scored across all 130 or so repertoires. The classifier was reported to diagnose cytomegalovirus status with high specificity and sensitivity in both the original and validation cohorts. The authors suggested that the approach could potentially be extended to other disease states and immunological phenotypes.

To prepare the library, the immunoSEQ multiplex PCR assay was applied. In the authors' own workflow: To diagnose cytomegalovirus status from the catalog of TCR beta chain sequences, a statistical classification framework was built. TCRdb carries this immuneACCESS record with in-frame sequences only. Its versions omit some clonotypes, under half of them owing to an unresolved V gene in the studies checked, with the rest unexplained. That table furnishes V, J and clone size, whereas the DNA furnished D and trimming. This sample is represented by around 300,000 clones; approximately 86% of them were singletons. Together, the top ten hold roughly 1% of the sample. From the cysteine through the phenylalanine, the CDR3 covers 14 amino acids. The kept DNA is CDR3 alone, 42 bases in frame from the first base. CDR1 MNHNS and CDR2 SASEGT are derived from the germline V gene. V lost 5 bases and J lost 5 bases; the stretch between them is 13 bases long.

The donors belonged to the validation cohort of 120 subjects, which was separate from the approximately 700-subject first cohort. The sample taken for sequencing was PBMCs. The receptor was derived from a woman younger than 35 in good health and CMV-seronegative. This chain joins TRBV6-1 to TRBJ2-1, and possibly TRBD1, on 6 matching bases. The CDR3 region has the sequence CASSQARGNNEQFF. The nucleotide sequence is TGTGCCAGCAGTCAGGCGAGGGGGAACAATGAGCAGTTCTTC.